This TCR beta chain appears in the sequencing data of a study of T cells in Graves' hyperthyroidism and ophthalmopathy. Amplified regions were TCR beta CDR3 sequences from RNA transcripts. First-round RT-PCR with HTBI primers amplified the TCR CDR3 region. In TCRdb, the multiplex PCR reads were re-called with MiXCR into one record per CDR3 protein. The sample lists some 560,000 distinct CDR3 sequences, around 15% occurring once. CDR3 size: 12 residues. Germline lookup yields CDR1 SGHTA and CDR2 FQGNSA. Regarding the study as a whole: Through a model of 13 V-J features, ophthalmopathy was separated from stable hyperthyroidism.

This clonotype was observed a few times. No antigen is known for it. The gene calls are TRBV7-2 and TRBJ2-7; D unresolved. Sequenced sample: blood. This clonotype originated in a woman between 40 and 55 years old with Graves' hyperthyroidism. For the CDR3, the DNA is TGTGCTGAGTCACCGAGCTCCTACGAGCAGTACTTC. Encoded protein: CAESPSSYEQYF.